One sample yielded the 18 T cell receptor beta chains listed below, sequenced in a study of identical twins. One entry per CDR3 protein results from TCRdb running MiXCR on the 5' RACE reads. This table has 450,000 to 650,000 distinct CDR3 sequences, nearly 15% appearing once. In addition, the sample was reused for a study of yellow fever vaccine responses in identical twins.

Sample: CD4+ T cells sorted from blood. These TCRs come from a woman under 30 in good health.

This clonotype was counted only a few times. This chain links TRBV7-2 with TRBJ2-5; TRBD2 matches 10 bases. The V segment lost 5 bases and the J segment 2 bases; nucleotides outside the gene matches: 11. CDR1 and CDR2 from the germline V gene are SGHTA and FQGNSA. The CDR3 has 17 residues. DNA for the CDR3: TGTGCCAGCAGCCCGGGTCGGTCTAGCGGGAGACAAGAGACCCAGTACTTC. Protein: CASSPGRSSGRQETQYF.

V gene TRBV4-1 combines with J gene TRBJ2-3; TRBD1 matches at 7 bases. The CDR3 has 15 amino acids. V lost 6 bases to trimming and J lost 2 bases; unmatched junction nucleotides: 8. Germline V lookup: CDR1 MGHRA, CDR2 YSYEKL. In DNA, the CDR3 is TGCGCCAGCAGAGATCCGGGACAGCCCACAGATACGCAGTATTTT. As protein: CASRDPGQPTDTQYF.

This chain links TRBV19 with TRBJ1-1; D unresolved. The V gene's germline CDR1 is LNHDA and CDR2 SQIVND (reference sequence). This CDR3 region has 13 residues. The V and J ends lost 1 base and 7 bases respectively, with 10 bases between them. CDR3 residues: CASSIGGSGEAFF. In nucleotides, the CDR3 is TGTGCCAGTAGTATAGGGGGATCGGGTGAAGCTTTCTTT.

This clonotype was seen only a few times. The chain couples TRBV14 to TRBJ2-5, with TRBD2 identical over 9 bases. V gave up 0 bases and J gave up 5 bases; unmatched junction bases: 10. Germline V gives CDR1 SGHDN, CDR2 FVKESK. The CDR3 length is 17 residues. The CDR3 region is CASSQDVAGGPSETQYF. CDR3 bases: TGTGCCAGCAGCCAAGATGTGGCGGGAGGGCCCTCCGAGACCCAGTACTTC.

V is TRBV27 and J is TRBJ1-5; TRBD1 aligns across 9 bases. This CDR3 spans 14 amino acids. Germline assignment: CDR1 MNHEY and CDR2 SMNVEV (reference sequence). V gave up 6 bases and J gave up 7 bases; unmatched junction bases: 7. CDR3 in DNA: TGTGCCAGCAGATTACAGGGGGCTGGGCAGCCCCAGCATTTT. Amino acids: CASRLQGAGQPQHF.

V gene TRBV5-6 combines with J gene TRBJ1-2, with D hard to call. From germline, CDR1 is SGHDT and CDR2 YYEEEE. This CDR3 region has 12 residues. Trimming took 0 bases from V and 8 from J, leaving 8 bases between them. Here the CDR3 DNA reads TGTGCCAGCAGCTTGGTTTGGGAAGGCTACACCTTC. As protein: CASSLVWEGYTF.

Only a few counts were recorded for this clonotype. The V call is TRBV20-1, the J call TRBJ2-5, with TRBD2 matching over 13 bases. Germline V gives CDR1 DFQATT, CDR2 SNEGSKA (reference sequence). J was trimmed by 5 bases and V by 3 bases; bases with no gene match: 0. The CDR3 runs to 13 residues. In nucleotides, the CDR3 is TGCAGTGCTAGGACTAGCGGGAGGGAGACCCAGTACTTC. Translated: CSARTSGRETQYF.

The chain uses TRBV20-1 and TRBJ1-5, with TRBD1 as a possible D gene (5 bases). This CDR3 comprises 14 residues. Trimming pared 3 bases from V and 5 bases from J, leaving 14 bases between. Germline assignment: CDR1 DFQATT and CDR2 SNEGSKA (reference sequence). The CDR3 DNA sequence: TGCAGTGCTAGTACTTCCAGGGAGGATCAGCCCCAGCATTTT. This gives the protein CSASTSREDQPQHF.

The CDR3 here is CAISGQDNEQFF. The CDR3 DNA follows: TGTGCCATCAGTGGTCAAGACAATGAGCAGTTCTTC. This chain joins TRBV10-3 and TRBJ2-1; D uncertain. The CDR3 loop spans 12 amino acids. V lost 4 bases, J lost 5 bases, and 6 bases lay in between. Germline CDR1 ENHRY, CDR2 SYGVKD.

The V call is TRBV5-1, the J call TRBJ2-1; TRBD2 matches 10 bases. The CDR3 length is 16 residues. Germline CDR1 is SGHRS and CDR2 is YFSETQ. The V gene end was trimmed by 5 bases and the J gene end by 4 bases; junction bases not matched to a gene: 9. CDR3 DNA sequence: TGCGCCAGCAGACAAACCGGGACTAGCGAATACAATGAGCAGTTCTTC. As protein: CASRQTGTSEYNEQFF.

This chain joins TRBV4-1 and TRBJ1-4, with 9 bases lining up with TRBD1. V gave up 4 bases and J gave up 7 bases; unmatched junction bases: 7. The CDR3 runs 15 residues. Per germline, CDR1 MGHRA and CDR2 YSYEKL. The CDR3 nucleotides read TGCGCCAGCAGCCTTGGCGGGACAGGGAGTGAAAAACTGTTTTTT. Translating gives CASSLGGTGSEKLFF.

V is TRBV20-1 and J is TRBJ2-3; D is unclear. V was trimmed by 3 bases and J by 6 bases, leaving 19 bases between them. Germline-derived CDR1 and CDR2 are DFQATT and SNEGSKA (reference sequence). This CDR3 comprises 15 residues. The CDR3 nucleotides read TGCAGTGCTAGGTCTGCAAGAGGAGATCTGGATACGCAGTATTTT. Its protein is CSARSARGDLDTQYF.

The V and J genes are TRBV19 and TRBJ2-2; D possibly uses TRBD1 or TRBD2 (5 bases each). The CDR3 is 15 residues long. Germline loops: CDR1 LNHDA, CDR2 SQIVND (reference sequence). V gave up 7 bases and J gave up 2 bases, with 14 bases separating them. The CDR3 DNA reads as TGTGCCAGTACCATGGGGGTCCACAACACCGGGGAGCTGTTTTTT. Translation gives CASTMGVHNTGELFF.

The gene calls are TRBV12-5 and TRBJ2-2; 8 bases are a match to TRBD2. The CDR3 covers 16 residues. The V segment lost 1 base and the J segment 5 bases; nucleotides outside the gene matches: 6. The germline V gene encodes CDR1 LGHNT and CDR2 FRNRAP. The CDR3 is CASGLDPGLGTGELFF. CDR3 DNA: TGTGCTAGTGGTTTGGACCCGGGACTAGGGACCGGGGAGCTGTTTTTT.

The J gene is TRBJ2-3, the V gene TRBV3-1; 11 nucleotides line up with TRBD2. J lost 0 bases, V lost 1 base, and 9 bases had no gene match. The CDR3 sequence is 19 residues long. Germline values: CDR1 LGHDT, CDR2 YNNKEL (reference sequence). The CDR3, as DNA: TGTGCCAGCAGCCAAGTAGGGCTAGCGGGAGGCGCTAGCACAGATACGCAGTATTTT. Translation gives CASSQVGLAGGASTDTQYF.

CDR3 protein: CASTIGDIMNTEAFF. As DNA, the CDR3 is TGCGCCAGCACGATTGGGGATATTATGAACACTGAAGCTTTCTTT. The chain joins TRBV5-1 to TRBJ1-1; D remains unclear. This CDR3 contains 15 residues. Germline lookup yields CDR1 SGHRS and CDR2 YFSETQ. V lost 6 bases and J lost 0, with 15 bases in between. Full variable domain (outside the CDR3, taken from reference TRBV5-1 and TRBJ1-1): KAGVTQTPRYLIKTRGQQVTLSCSPISGHRSVSWYQQTPGQGLQFLFEYFSETQRNKGNFPGRFSGRQFSNSRSEMNVSTLELGDSALYLCASTIGDIMNTEAFFGQGTRLTVV.

This clonotype was detected a few times. V is TRBV15 and J is TRBJ2-4; the D gene is possibly TRBD2 (7 bases). V was trimmed by 4 bases and J by 9 bases, leaving 19 bases between them. This CDR3 is 15 amino acids long. Germline CDR1 reads LNHNV; CDR2 reads YYDKDF (reference sequence). The CDR3 sequence: CATSIPTGGEGIQYF. CDR3 bases: TGTGCCACCAGCATCCCCACGGGGGGCGAAGGCATTCAGTACTTC.

The chain recombines TRBV14 with TRBJ2-7, with D perhaps given as TRBD1 or TRBD2 (6 bases each). V lost 4 bases and J 0 bases, leaving 16 bases between the germline ends. CDR3 length equals 16 residues. CDR1 is SGHDN, CDR2 FVKESK, per germline. The CDR3 DNA reads TGTGCCAGCAGCCCCGGGGGCAGTGGGGCCTCCTACGAGCAGTACGTC. Translating gives CASSPGGSGASYEQYV.